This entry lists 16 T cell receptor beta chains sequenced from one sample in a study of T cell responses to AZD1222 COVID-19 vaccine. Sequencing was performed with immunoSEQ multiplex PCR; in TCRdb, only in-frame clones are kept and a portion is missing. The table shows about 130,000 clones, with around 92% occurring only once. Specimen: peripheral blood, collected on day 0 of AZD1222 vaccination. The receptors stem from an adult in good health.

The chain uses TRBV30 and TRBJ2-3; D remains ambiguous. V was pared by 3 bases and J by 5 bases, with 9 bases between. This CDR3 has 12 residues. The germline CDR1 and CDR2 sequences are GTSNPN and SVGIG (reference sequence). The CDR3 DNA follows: TGTGCCTGGAGAAAGGACGGAGATACGCAGTATTTT. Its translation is CAWRKDGDTQYF.

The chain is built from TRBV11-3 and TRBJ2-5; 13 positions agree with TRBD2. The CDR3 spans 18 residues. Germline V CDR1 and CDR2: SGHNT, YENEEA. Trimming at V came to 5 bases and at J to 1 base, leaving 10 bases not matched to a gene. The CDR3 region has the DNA TGTGCCAGCAGCCCCACTAGCGGGGGGGCCACGATCCAAGAGACCCAGTACTTC. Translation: CASSPTSGGATIQETQYF.

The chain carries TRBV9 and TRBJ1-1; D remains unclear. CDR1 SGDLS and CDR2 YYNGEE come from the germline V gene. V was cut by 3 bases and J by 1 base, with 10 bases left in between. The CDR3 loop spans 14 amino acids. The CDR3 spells CASSAGLENTEAFF. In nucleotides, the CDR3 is TGTGCCAGCAGCGCCGGACTGGAGAACACTGAAGCTTTCTTT.

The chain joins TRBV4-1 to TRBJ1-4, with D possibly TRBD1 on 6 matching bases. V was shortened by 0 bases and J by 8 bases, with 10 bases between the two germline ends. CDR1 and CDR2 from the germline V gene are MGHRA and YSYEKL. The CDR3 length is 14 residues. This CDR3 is CASSQDWDKEKLFF. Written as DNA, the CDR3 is TGCGCCAGCAGCCAAGACTGGGACAAGGAAAAACTGTTTTTT.

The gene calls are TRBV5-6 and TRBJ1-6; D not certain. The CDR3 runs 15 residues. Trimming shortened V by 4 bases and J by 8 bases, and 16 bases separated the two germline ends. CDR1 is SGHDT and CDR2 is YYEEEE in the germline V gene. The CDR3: CASSRLGSPDSPLHF. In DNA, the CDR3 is TGTGCCAGCAGCCGGCTGGGAAGCCCAGATTCACCCCTCCACTTT.

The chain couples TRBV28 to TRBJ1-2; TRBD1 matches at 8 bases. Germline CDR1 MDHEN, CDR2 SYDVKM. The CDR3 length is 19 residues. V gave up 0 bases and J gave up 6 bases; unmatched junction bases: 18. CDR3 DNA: TGTGCCAGCAGTTTATGGCCCCCCCAAGGGTCAGGGGGCATGGATGGCTACACCTTC. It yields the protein CASSLWPPQGSGGMDGYTF.

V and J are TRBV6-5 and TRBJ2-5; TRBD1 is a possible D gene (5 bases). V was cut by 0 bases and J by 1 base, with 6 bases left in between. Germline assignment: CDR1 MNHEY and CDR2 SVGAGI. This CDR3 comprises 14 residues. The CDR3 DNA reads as TGTGCCAGCAGTTACTCCAGGGTCCAAGAGACCCAGTACTTC. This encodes CASSYSRVQETQYF.

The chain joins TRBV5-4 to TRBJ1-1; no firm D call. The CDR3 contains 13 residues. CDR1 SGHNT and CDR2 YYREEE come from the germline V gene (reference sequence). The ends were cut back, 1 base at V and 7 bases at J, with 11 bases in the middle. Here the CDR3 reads CASSLRESIEAFF. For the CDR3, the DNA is TGTGCCAGCAGCTTGAGGGAGTCCATTGAAGCTTTCTTT.

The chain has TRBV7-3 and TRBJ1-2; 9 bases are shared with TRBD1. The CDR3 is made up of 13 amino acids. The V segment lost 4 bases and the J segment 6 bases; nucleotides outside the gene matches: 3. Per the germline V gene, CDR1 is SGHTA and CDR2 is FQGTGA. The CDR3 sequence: CASSWDREDGYTF. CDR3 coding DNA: TGTGCCAGCAGCTGGGACAGGGAGGATGGCTACACCTTC.

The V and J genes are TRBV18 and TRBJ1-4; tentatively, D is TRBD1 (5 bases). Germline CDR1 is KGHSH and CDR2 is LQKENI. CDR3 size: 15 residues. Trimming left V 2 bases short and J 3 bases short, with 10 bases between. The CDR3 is CASSPSAGSNEKLFF. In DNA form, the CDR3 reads TGTGCCAGCTCACCATCGGCAGGGTCTAATGAAAAACTGTTTTTT. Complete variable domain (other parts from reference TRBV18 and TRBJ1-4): NAGVMQNPRHLVRRRGQEARLRCSPMKGHSHVYWYRQLPEEGLKFMVYLQKENIIDESGMPKERFSAEFPKEGPSILRIQQVVRGDSAAYFCASSPSAGSNEKLFFGSGTQLSVL.

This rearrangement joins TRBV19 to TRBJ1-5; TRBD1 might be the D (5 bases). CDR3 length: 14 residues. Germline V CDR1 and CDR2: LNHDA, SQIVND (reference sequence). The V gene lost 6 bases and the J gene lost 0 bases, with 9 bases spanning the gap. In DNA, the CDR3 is TGTGCCAGTAGCGGGGCGTATAGCAATCAGCCCCAGCATTTT. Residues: CASSGAYSNQPQHF.

CDR3 sequence: CASSLLRGQTGELFF. The CDR3, as DNA: TGCGCCAGCAGCTTGTTGAGGGGACAGACCGGGGAGCTGTTTTTT. The chain employs TRBV5-1 and TRBJ2-2; 7 nucleotides match TRBD1. CDR3 length: 15 amino acids. V gave up 1 base and J gave up 5 bases; unmatched junction bases: 5. Germline CDR1 reads SGHRS; CDR2 reads YFSETQ.

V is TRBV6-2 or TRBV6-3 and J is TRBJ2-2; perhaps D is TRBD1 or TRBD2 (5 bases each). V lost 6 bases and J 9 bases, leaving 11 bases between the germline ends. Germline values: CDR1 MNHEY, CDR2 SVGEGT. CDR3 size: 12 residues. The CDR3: CASSDRGRELFF. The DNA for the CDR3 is TGTGCCAGCAGCGACCGGGGCAGGGAGCTGTTTTTT.

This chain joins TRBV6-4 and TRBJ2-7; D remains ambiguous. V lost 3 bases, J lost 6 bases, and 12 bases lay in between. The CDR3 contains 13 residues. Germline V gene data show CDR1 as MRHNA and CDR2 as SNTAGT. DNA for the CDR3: TGTGCCAGCAGTGAGGGTTCGGTCGGCGAGCAGTACTTC. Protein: CASSEGSVGEQYF.

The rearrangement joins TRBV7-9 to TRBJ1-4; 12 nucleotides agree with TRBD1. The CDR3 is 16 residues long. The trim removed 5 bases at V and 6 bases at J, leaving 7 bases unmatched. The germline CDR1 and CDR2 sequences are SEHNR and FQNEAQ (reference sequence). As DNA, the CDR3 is TGTGCCAGCAGCCGACCGGGACAGGGGGCATATGAAAAACTGTTTTTT. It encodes CASSRPGQGAYEKLFF.

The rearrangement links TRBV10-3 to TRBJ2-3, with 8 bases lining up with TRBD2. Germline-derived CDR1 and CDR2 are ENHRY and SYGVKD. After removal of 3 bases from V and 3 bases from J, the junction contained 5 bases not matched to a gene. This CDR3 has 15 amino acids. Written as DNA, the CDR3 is TGTGCCATCAGTGACCCCGGGACTAGGACAGATACGCAGTATTTT. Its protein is CAISDPGTRTDTQYF.